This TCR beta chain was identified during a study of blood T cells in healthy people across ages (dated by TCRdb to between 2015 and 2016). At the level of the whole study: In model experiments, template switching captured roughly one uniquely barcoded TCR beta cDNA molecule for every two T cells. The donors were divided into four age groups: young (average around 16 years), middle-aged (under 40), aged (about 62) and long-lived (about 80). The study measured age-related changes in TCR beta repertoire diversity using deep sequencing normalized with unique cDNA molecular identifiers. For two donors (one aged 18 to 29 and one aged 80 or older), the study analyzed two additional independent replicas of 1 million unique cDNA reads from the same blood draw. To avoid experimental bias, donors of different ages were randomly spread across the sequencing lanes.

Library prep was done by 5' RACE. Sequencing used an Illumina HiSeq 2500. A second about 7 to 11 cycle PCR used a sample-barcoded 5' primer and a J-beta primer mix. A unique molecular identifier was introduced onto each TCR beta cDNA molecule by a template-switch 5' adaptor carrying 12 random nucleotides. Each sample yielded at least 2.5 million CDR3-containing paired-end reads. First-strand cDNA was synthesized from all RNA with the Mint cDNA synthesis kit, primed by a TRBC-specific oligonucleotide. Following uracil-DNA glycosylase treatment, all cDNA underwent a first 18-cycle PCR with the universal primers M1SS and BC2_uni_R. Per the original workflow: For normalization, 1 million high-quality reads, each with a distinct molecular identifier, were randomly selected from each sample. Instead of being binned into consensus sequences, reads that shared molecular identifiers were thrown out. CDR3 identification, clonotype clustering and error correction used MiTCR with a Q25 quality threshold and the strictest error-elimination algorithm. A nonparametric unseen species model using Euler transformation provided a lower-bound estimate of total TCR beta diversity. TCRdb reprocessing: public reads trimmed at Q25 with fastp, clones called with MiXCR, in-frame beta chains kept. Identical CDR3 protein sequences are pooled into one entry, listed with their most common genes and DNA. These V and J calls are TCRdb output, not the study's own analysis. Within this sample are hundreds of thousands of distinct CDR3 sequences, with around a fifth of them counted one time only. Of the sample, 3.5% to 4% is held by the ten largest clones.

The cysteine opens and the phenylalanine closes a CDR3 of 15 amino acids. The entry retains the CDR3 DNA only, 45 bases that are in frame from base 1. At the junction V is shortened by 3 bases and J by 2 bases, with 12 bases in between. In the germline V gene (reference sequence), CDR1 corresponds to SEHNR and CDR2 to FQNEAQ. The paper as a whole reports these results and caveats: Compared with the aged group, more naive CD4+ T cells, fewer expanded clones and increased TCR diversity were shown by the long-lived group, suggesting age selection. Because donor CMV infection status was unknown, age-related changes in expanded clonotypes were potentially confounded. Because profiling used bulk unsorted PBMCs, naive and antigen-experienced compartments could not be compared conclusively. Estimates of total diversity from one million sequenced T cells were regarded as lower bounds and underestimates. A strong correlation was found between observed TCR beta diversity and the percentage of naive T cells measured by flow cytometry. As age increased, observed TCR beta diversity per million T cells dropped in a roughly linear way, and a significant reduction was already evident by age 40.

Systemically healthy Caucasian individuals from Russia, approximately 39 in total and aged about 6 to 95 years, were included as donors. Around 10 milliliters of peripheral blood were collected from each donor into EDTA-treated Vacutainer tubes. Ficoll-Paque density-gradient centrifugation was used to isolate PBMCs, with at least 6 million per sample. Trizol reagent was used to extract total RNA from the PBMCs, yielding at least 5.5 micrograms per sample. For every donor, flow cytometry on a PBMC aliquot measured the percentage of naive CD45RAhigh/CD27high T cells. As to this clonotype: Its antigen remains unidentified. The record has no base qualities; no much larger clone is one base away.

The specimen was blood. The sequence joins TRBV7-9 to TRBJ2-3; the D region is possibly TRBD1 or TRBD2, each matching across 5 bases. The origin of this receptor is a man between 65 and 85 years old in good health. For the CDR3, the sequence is CASSFGAGLTDTQYF. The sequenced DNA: TGTGCCAGCAGCTTCGGGGCGGGCCTCACAGATACGCAGTATTTT.